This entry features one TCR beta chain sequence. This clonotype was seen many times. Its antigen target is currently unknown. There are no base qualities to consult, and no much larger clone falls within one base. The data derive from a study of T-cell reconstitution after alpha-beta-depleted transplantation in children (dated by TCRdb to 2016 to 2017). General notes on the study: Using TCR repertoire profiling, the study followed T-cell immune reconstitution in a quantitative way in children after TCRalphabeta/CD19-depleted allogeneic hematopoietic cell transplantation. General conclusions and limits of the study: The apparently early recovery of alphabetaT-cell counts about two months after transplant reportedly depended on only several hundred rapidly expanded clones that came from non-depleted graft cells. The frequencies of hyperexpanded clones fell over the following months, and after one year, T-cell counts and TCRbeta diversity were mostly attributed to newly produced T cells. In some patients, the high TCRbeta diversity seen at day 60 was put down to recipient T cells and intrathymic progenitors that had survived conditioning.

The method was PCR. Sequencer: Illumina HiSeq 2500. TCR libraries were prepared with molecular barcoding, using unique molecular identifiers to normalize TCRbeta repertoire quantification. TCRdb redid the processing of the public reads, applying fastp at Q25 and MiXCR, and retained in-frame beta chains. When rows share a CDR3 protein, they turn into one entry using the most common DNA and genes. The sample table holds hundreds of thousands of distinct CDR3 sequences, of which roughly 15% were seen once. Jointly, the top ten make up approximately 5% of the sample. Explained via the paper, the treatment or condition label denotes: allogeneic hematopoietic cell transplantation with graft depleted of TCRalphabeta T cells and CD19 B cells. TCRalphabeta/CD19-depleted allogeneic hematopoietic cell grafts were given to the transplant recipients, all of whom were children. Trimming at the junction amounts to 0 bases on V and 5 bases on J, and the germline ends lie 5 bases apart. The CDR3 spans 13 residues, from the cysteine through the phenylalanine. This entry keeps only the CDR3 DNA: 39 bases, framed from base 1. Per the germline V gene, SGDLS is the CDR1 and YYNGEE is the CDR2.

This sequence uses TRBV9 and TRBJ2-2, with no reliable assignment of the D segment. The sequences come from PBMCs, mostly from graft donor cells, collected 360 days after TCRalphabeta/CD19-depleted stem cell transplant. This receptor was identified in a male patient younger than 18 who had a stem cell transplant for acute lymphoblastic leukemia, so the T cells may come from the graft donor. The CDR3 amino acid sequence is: CASSVVPTGELFF. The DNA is TGTGCCAGCAGCGTAGTCCCGACCGGGGAGCTGTTTTTT.